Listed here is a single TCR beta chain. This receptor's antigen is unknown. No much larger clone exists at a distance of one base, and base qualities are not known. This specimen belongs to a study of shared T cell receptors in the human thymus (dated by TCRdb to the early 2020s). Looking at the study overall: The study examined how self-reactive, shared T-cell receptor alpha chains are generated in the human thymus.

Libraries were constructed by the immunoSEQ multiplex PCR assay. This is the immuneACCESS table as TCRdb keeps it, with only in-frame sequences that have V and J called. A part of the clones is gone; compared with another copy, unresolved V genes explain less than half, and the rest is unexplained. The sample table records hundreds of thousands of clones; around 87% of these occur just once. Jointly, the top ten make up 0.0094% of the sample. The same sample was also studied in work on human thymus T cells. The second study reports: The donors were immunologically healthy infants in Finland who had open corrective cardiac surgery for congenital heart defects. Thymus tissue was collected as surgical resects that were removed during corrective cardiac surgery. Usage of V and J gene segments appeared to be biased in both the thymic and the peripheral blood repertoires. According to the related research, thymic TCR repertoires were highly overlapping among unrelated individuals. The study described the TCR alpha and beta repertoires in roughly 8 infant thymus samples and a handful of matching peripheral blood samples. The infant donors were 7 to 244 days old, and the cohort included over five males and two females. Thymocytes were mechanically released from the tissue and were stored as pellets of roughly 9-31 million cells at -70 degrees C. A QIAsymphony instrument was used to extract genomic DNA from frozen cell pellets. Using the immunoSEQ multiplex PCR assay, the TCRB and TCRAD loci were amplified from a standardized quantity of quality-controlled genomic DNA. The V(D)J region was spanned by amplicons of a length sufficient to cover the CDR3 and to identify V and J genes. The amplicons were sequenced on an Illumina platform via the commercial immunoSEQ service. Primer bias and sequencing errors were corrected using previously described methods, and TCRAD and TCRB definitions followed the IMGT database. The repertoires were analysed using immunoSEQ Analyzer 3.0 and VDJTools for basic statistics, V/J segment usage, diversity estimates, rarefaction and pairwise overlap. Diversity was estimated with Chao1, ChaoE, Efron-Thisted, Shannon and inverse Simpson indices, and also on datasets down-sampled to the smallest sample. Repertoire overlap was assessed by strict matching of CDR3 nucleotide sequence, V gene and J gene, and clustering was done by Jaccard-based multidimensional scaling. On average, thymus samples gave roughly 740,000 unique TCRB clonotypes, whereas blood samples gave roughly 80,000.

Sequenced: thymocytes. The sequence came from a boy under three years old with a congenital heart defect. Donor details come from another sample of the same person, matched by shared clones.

The CDR3 amino acid sequence is: CASSLVWWSPDLPNNEQFF. In nucleotides, the sequence is TGTGCCAGCAGCTTAGTTTGGTGGTCCCCGGACTTACCGAACAATGAGCAGTTCTTC. This chain is built from TRBV7-9 and TRBJ2-1, with a weak D call of TRBD2 (5 bases match). Trimming removed 1 base from V and 5 bases from J, leaving 24 bases between the germline ends. The germline V gene (reference sequence) supplies CDR1 SEHNR and CDR2 FQNEAQ. The CDR3, from cysteine to phenylalanine, totals 19 residues. The DNA shown is the 57-base CDR3, in frame from base 1.